The T cell receptor beta chain under discussion was sequenced for a study of T cell repertoires in cytomegalovirus infection (dated by TCRdb to about 2019). For the study in its entirety: Because public TCR beta signatures pointed to carriage of CMV infection together with the matching HLA type, the HLA type of each donor mattered for the analysis. What the research found in general, with its limitations: In both this cohort and an independent roughly 350-donor cohort, the cumulative frequency of public TCR beta family members distinguished carriers of CMV infection plus the relevant HLA type. The ex vivo response was dominated by HLA-C-restricted CMV-specific TCR beta clonotypes, and the single most frequent clonotype in two of eight donors was supplied by these HLA-C-restricted clonotypes.

This clonotype was detected ten times or more. It lacks a known antigen. No base qualities exist here, and no much larger clone lies one base off it. CDR1 and CDR2 are drawn from the germline V gene: MDHEN, SYDVKM. Relative to germline, V is 2 bases shorter and J is 2 bases shorter, with 1 base between their ends. The CDR3 starts with the cysteine, ends with the phenylalanine, and has 11 residues. Only the CDR3 DNA stays, 33 bases, in frame from base 1. The reads were generated on an Illumina HiSeq 1500. In TCRdb, the public reads were trimmed at Q25 with fastp and aligned with MiXCR, with productive beta chains retained. Under each unique CDR3 protein, matching rows form one entry showing the most common genes and DNA. A total of roughly 150,000 distinct CDR3 sequences appear in this sample, 23% of them only once. The ten largest clones add up to around 9.9% of the sample.

Sequenced material: PBMCs. This TCR came from a human donor in good health (CMV status not recorded). Some clones in this sample may be carry-over from other donors' samples. The rearranged chain carries TRBV28 and TRBJ2-7; no confident D gene assignment can be made. The bases read TGTGCCAGCAGTTTAACCTACGAGCAGTACTTC. Translated, this gives CASSLTYEQYF.